What follows is one T cell receptor beta chain and its context. The sample comes from a study of CD4+ T cells in melanoma. The repertoire was sequenced with immunoSEQ multiplex PCR; TCRdb's copy has only in-frame clones and lacks some. This sample has approximately 20,000 clones, with roughly 85% found just once. The CDR3 has 17 amino acids. V dropped 3 bases and J dropped 8; count of bases not matched to a gene: 16. The germline CDR1 and CDR2 sequences are SGHVS and FNYEAQ. This receptor was obtained from a human donor with melanoma. The sample taken for sequencing was cells from a culture (not recorded whether cultured in vitro). The chain links TRBV7-6 to TRBJ2-3, with TRBD2 identical over 8 bases. CDR3 protein: CASSLASTSGKRATQYF. CDR3 sequence (DNA): TGTGCCAGCAGCTTGGCCTCTACTAGCGGAAAACGCGCTACGCAGTATTTT.